Presented here are 20 T cell receptor beta chains from one specimen sequenced in a study of identical twins. MiXCR was run by TCRdb on the 5' RACE reads, yielding one entry per CDR3 protein. The sample consists of about 720,000 distinct CDR3 sequences, 15% to 20% of them appearing once. These data were also filed under a second study, of T cells expressing NK-cell markers.

The sample taken for sequencing was PBMCs. These receptors all come from a woman aged 18 to 35 in good health.

The chain joins TRBV10-3 to TRBJ1-1; no definite D call. V lost 4 bases and J lost 6, with 12 bases in between. The CDR3 runs to 13 residues. Germline CDR1 and CDR2: ENHRY and SYGVKD. The CDR3 loop is CAISGSGLAEAFF. The DNA for the CDR3 is TGTGCCATCAGTGGGTCGGGCCTCGCTGAAGCTTTCTTT.

This chain links TRBV7-2 with TRBJ2-1; no clear D gene. With 2 bases removed from V and 4 bases from J, the gap between germline ends came to 15 bases. This CDR3 has 16 residues. In germline, CDR1 is SGHTA, CDR2 FQGNSA. The CDR3 loop is CASSLSLASSYNEQFF. The CDR3 DNA sequence: TGTGCCAGCAGCTTAAGCTTAGCCTCCTCATACAATGAGCAGTTCTTC. The variable domain in full, with the rest retrieved from reference TRBV7-2 and TRBJ2-1, is GAGVSQSPSNKVTEKGKDVELRCDPISGHTALYWYRQSLGQGLEFLIYFQGNSAPDKSGLPSDRFSAERTGGSVSTLTIQRTQQEDSAVYLCASSLSLASSYNEQFFGPGTRLTVL.

The table lists this clonotype with a few counts. The chain joins TRBV20-1 to TRBJ2-1; D is perhaps TRBD2 (6 bases). V gave up 6 bases and J gave up 0 bases, with 18 bases separating them. The CDR3 totals 16 residues. In germline, CDR1 is DFQATT, CDR2 SNEGSKA (reference sequence). Written as DNA, the CDR3 is TGCAGTGCCGGAGGCACCCGGGGGAGCTCCTACAATGAGCAGTTCTTC. This sequence encodes CSAGGTRGSSYNEQFF.

This clonotype was detected only a few times. The J gene is TRBJ1-3, the V gene TRBV10-3, with no clear D. From germline, CDR1 is ENHRY and CDR2 SYGVKD. This CDR3 has 12 residues. Trimming stripped 9 bases from V and 0 bases from J, with 6 bases between. The CDR3 spells CAMGSSGNTIYF. The CDR3 DNA follows: TGTGCCATGGGGAGCTCTGGAAACACCATATATTTT.

Of note for this clonotype: The limits of the CDR3 on the DNA are not certain, so only TCRdb's listed CDR3 is given. This chain joins TRBV12-3 or TRBV12-4 and TRBJ1-1; the table gives TRBD1 as D, unverified against the DNA. The CDR3 sequence runs 13 residues, both termini included. CDR3 sequence reads: CASSFGEGTEAFF.

This clonotype was detected only a few times. The chain links TRBV4-2 to TRBJ1-1; TRBD1 might be the D (5 bases). V was pared by 4 bases and J by 1 base, with 13 bases between. The germline gives CDR1 LGHNA, CDR2 YNFKEQ. The CDR3 consists of 15 residues. Here the CDR3 DNA reads TGTGCCAGCAGCCCTACGGACATATCGAACACTGAAGCTTTCTTT. Amino acids: CASSPTDISNTEAFF.

This clonotype turned up a few times. V and J are TRBV9 and TRBJ2-1; D may correspond to TRBD1 or TRBD2 (6 bases each). Per the germline V gene, CDR1 is SGDLS and CDR2 is YYNGEE. The CDR3 sequence is 15 residues long. Trimming removed 3 bases from V and 1 base from J, with 11 bases in between. The chain's CDR3 is CASSGGRDSYNEQFF. CDR3 coding DNA: TGTGCCAGCAGCGGGGGGCGGGATTCCTACAATGAGCAGTTCTTC.

J is TRBJ1-4 and V is TRBV3-1; perhaps TRBD1 as D (6 bases). V was clipped by 1 base and J by 8 bases, with 11 bases between them. The CDR3 has 14 residues. CDR1 is LGHDT, CDR2 YNNKEL, per germline (reference sequence). CDR3 nucleotide sequence: TGTGCCAGCAGCCAAGTAAGGGGGGAAGAAAAACTGTTTTTT. The encoded protein is CASSQVRGEEKLFF.

This rearrangement joins TRBV20-1 to TRBJ2-7, with D perhaps TRBD1 (5 bases). CDR1 is DFQATT, CDR2 SNEGSKA, per germline (reference sequence). The CDR3 is 14 residues long. V lost 3 bases, J lost 0 bases, and 12 bases lay in between. The CDR3 sequence is CSASTGRRSYEQYF. CDR3 DNA sequence: TGCAGTGCTAGCACAGGACGTCGCTCCTACGAGCAGTACTTC.

At least ten counts were recorded for this clonotype. This chain uses TRBV12-3 or TRBV12-4 with TRBJ2-3, with 8 positions matching TRBD1. Trimming removed 5 bases from V and 13 bases from J; junction bases left unmatched: 14. CDR3 size: 14 residues. The CDR3 here is CASSPLPYGQGKYF. CDR3 sequence (DNA): TGTGCCAGCAGTCCCCTCCCCTATGGACAGGGCAAGTATTTT.

This clonotype has at least ten counts. This chain uses TRBV20-1 with TRBJ2-1; TRBD2 might be the D (7 bases). Trimming took off 6 bases at V and 4 bases at J, with 19 bases between the two ends. Looked up from germline, CDR1 is DFQATT and CDR2 is SNEGSKA (reference sequence). This CDR3 has 15 residues. Here the CDR3 DNA reads TGCAGTGCCTCCCTAAGAGGGGGGGCTTACAATGAGCAGTTCTTC. This translates into CSASLRGGAYNEQFF.

The rearrangement uses TRBV20-1 and TRBJ2-1; D is ambiguous. CDR1 and CDR2 (germline): DFQATT, SNEGSKA (reference sequence). The CDR3 has 12 amino acids. V was shortened by 6 bases and J by 12 bases, with 18 bases between the two germline ends. This chain's CDR3 is CSAIRPALLQFF. The CDR3 nucleotides read TGCAGTGCGATTCGGCCCGCCCTCTTGCAGTTCTTC.

This clonotype was seen a few times. The rearrangement uses TRBV27 and TRBJ2-1; 10 bases line up with TRBD2. V lost 5 bases, J lost 9 bases, and 13 bases stayed unmatched. The CDR3 runs 16 residues. The V gene's germline CDR1 is MNHEY and CDR2 SMNVEV (reference sequence). CDR3 DNA sequence: TGTGCCAGCAGTCCCGTACCTAGCGGGAGCGGGGTTGAGCAGTTCTTC. Encoded protein: CASSPVPSGSGVEQFF.

The table lists this clonotype with a count of one. This chain connects TRBV12-3 or TRBV12-4 to TRBJ2-7; D gene unclear. The CDR3 extends over 14 amino acids. The V gene lost 3 bases and the J gene lost 2 bases, with 11 bases spanning the gap. CDR3 region: CASSLADTPYEQYF. The CDR3 DNA is TGTGCCAGCAGTTTGGCCGACACCCCCTACGAGCAGTACTTC.

This chain joins TRBV5-1 and TRBJ2-3, with D tentatively TRBD2 (6 bases). Trimming took 0 bases from V and 4 from J, leaving 15 bases between them. The germline gives CDR1 SGHRS, CDR2 YFSETQ. The CDR3 covers 16 residues. CDR3 in amino acids: CASSLVLTGVPDTQYF. Here the CDR3 DNA reads TGCGCCAGCAGCTTGGTGCTGACGGGAGTCCCAGATACGCAGTATTTT.

The chain links TRBV7-2 to TRBJ2-7; possibly TRBD2 for D (5 bases). Germline V gives CDR1 SGHTA, CDR2 FQGNSA. The V and J ends lost 1 base and 2 bases respectively, with 12 bases between them. The CDR3 extends over 15 amino acids. The DNA of the CDR3 is TGTGCCAGCAGCTTAGTAGGGCTAGCCGCCTACGAGCAGTACTTC. Its protein is CASSLVGLAAYEQYF. The full variable domain, with the rest looked up from reference TRBV7-2 and TRBJ2-7, is GAGVSQSPSNKVTEKGKDVELRCDPISGHTALYWYRQSLGQGLEFLIYFQGNSAPDKSGLPSDRFSAERTGGSVSTLTIQRTQQEDSAVYLCASSLVGLAAYEQYFGPGTRLTVT.

The chain links TRBV20-1 to TRBJ2-1, with a possible D match to TRBD2 (7 bases). The CDR3 loop spans 13 amino acids. Trimming took 5 bases from V and 7 from J, leaving 15 bases between them. CDR1 is DFQATT, CDR2 SNEGSKA, per germline (reference sequence). The CDR3 sequence: CSASFGGPNEQFF. In DNA, the CDR3 is TGCAGTGCTTCCTTCGGGGGGCCAAATGAGCAGTTCTTC.

The chain carries TRBV12-3 or TRBV12-4 and TRBJ2-7; D may correspond to TRBD1 or TRBD2 (5 bases each). Trimming stripped 4 bases from V and 6 bases from J, with 13 bases between. The CDR3 totals 13 residues. CDR3 region: CASSWDVRGEQYF. CDR3 nucleotide sequence: TGTGCCAGCAGTTGGGACGTACGGGGCGAGCAGTACTTC.

There are a few counts of this clonotype. The gene calls are TRBV20-1 and TRBJ2-3; D tentatively reads TRBD1 or TRBD2 (6 bases each). V shed 0 bases and J shed 4 bases, with 17 bases lying between them. Germline V gene sequence: CDR1 DFQATT, CDR2 SNEGSKA (reference sequence). This CDR3 region has 16 residues. The CDR3 here is CSARDVLGGSADTQYF. DNA of the CDR3: TGCAGTGCTAGAGATGTCTTGGGGGGCAGCGCAGATACGCAGTATTTT.

The chain couples TRBV5-6 to TRBJ1-1, with D tentatively TRBD1 (5 bases). Germline V gives CDR1 SGHDT, CDR2 YYEEEE. This CDR3 has 16 amino acids. V was trimmed by 5 bases and J by 6 bases, leaving 23 bases between them. CDR3 sequence (DNA): TGTGCCAGCAGATTCCGGGGCATTACTGTAAGGGCTGAAGCTTTCTTT. Amino acids: CASRFRGITVRAEAFF.